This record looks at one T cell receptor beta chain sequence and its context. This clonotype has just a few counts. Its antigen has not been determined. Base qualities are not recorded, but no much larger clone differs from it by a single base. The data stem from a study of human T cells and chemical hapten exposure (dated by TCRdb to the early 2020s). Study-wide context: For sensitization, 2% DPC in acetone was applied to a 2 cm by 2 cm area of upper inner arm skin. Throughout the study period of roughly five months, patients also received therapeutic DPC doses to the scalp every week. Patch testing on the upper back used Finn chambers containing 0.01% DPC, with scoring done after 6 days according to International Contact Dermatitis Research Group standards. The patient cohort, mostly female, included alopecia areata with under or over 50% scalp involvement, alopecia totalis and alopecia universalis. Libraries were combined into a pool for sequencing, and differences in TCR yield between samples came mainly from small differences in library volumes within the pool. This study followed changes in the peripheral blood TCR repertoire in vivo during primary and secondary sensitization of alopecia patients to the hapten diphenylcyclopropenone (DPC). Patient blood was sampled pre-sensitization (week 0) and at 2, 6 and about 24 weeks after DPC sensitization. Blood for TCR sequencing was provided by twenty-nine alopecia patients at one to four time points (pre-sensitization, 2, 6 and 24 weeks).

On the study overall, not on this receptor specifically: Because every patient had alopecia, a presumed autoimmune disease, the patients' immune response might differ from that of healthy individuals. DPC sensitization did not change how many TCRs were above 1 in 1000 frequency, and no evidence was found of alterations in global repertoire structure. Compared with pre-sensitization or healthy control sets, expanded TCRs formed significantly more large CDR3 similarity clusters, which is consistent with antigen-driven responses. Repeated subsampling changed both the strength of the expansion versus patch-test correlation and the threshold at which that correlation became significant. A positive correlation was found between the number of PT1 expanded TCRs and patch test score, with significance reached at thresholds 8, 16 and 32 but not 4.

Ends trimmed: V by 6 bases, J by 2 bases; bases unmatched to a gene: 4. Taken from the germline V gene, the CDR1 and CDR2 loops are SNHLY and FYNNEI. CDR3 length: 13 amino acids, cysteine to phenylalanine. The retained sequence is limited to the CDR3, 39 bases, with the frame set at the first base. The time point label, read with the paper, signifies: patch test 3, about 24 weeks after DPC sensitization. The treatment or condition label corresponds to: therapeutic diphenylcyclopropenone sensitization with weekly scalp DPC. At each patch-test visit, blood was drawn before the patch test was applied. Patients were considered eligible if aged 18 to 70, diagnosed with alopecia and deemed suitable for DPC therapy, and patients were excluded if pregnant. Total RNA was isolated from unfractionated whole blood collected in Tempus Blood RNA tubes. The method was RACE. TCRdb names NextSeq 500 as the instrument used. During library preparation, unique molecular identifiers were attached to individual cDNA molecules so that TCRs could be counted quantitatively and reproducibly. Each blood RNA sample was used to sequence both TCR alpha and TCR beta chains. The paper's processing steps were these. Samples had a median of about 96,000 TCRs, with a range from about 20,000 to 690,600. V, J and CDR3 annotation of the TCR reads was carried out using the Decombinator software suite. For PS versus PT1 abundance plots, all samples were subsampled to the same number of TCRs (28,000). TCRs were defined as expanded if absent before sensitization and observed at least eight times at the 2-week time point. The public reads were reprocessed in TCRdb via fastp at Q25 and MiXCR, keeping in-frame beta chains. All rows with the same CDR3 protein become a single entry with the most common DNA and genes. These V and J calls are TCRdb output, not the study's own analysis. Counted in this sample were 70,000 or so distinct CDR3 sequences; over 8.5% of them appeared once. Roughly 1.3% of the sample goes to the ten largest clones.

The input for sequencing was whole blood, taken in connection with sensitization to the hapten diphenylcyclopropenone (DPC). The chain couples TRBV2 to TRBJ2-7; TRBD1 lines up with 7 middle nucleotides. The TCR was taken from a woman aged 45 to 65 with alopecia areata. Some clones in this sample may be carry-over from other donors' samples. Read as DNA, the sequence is TGTGCCAGCAGCCGGGACAGTACCTACGAGCAGTACTTC. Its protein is CASSRDSTYEQYF.